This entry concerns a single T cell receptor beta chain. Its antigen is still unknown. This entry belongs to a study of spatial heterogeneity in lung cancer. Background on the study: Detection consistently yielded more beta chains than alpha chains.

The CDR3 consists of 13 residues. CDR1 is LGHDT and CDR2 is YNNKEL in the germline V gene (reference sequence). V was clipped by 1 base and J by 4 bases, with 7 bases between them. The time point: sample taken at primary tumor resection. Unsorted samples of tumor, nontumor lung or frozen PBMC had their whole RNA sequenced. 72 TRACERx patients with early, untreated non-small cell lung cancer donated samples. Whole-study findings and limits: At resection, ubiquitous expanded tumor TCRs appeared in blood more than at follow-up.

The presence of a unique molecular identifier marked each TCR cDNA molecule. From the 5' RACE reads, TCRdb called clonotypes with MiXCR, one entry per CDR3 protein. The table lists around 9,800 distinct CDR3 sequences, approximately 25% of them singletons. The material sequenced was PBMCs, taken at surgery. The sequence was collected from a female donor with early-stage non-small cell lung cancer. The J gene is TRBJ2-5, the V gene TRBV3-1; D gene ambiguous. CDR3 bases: TGTGCCAGCAGCCAAGTCGGTGTAGAGACCCAGTACTTC. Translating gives CASSQVGVETQYF.